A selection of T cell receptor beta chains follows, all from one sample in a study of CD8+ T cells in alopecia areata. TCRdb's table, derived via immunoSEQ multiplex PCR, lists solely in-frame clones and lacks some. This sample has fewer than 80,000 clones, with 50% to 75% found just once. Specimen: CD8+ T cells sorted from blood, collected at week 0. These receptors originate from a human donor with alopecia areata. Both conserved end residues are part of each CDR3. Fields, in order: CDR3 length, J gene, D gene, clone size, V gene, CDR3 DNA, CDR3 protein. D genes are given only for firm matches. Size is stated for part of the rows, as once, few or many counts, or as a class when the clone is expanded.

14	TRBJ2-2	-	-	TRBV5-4	TGTGCCAGCAGCTCAGGGGTGAACACCGGGGAGCTGTTTTTT	CASSSGVNTGELFF
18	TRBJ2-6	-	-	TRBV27	TGTGCCAGCAGCTTATCACGAGGGGCCTCCTCTGGGGCCAACGTCCTGACTTTC	CASSLSRGASSGANVLTF
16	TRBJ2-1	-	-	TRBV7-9	TGTGCCAGCAGCTTAATGGTATCCCAGATTGGGGATGAGCAGTTCTTC	CASSLMVSQIGDEQFF
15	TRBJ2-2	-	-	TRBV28	TGTGCCAGCAGTATCCTCAGACGGAACACCGGGGAGCTGTTTTTT	CASSILRRNTGELFF
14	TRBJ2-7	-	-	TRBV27	TGTGCCAGCAGTGGGTACAAGGGGTTCTACGAGCAGTACTTC	CASSGYKGFYEQYF
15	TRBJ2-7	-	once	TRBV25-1	TGTGCCAGCAGCTCCCGGAGGACAGAGACCTACGAGCAGTACTTC	CASSSRRTETYEQYF
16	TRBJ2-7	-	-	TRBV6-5	TGTGCCAGCAGTTACTCGAAGGTTACAGGGTTCTACGAGCAGTACTTC	CASSYSKVTGFYEQYF
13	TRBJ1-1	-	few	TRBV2	TGTGCCAGCAGTTCCGGGCCGAAAACAGAAGCTTTCTTT	CASSSGPKTEAFF
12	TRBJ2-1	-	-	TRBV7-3	TGTGCCAGCAGCACCCTAGGTAATGAGCAGTTCTTC	CASSTLGNEQFF
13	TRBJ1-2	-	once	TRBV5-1	TGCGCCAGCAGCTTGCCAGGGGATTTGGGCTACACCTTC	CASSLPGDLGYTF
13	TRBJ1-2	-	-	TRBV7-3	TGTGCCAGCAGCTTAAGTGTGGGGGATGGCTACACCTTC	CASSLSVGDGYTF
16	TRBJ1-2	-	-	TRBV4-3	TGCGCCAGCAGCCAATCCGGACGGGCCAGTGTCTATGGCTACACCTTC	CASSQSGRASVYGYTF
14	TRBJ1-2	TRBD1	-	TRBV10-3	TGTGCCATCAGTGAGTACAGGGGAGGATATGGCTACACCTTC	CAISEYRGGYGYTF
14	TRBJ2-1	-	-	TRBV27	TGTGCCAGCACCCGGGACTCTGACTACAATGAGCAGTTCTTC	CASTRDSDYNEQFF
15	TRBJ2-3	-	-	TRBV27	TGTGCCAGCAGTATGTACAGGAGACCTAGTCATACGCAGTATTTT	CASSMYRRPSHTQYF
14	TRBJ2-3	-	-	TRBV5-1	TGCGCCAGCAGCCCGGGCGGTAGCACAGATACGCAGTATTTT	CASSPGGSTDTQYF
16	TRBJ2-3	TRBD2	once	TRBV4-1	TGCGCCAGCAGCCGCCTCGGGACTAGCCGAGGAGATACGCAGTATTTT	CASSRLGTSRGDTQYF
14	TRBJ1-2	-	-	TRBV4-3	TGCGCCAGCAGCCATGAGGCCTTTAACTATGGCTACACCTTC	CASSHEAFNYGYTF
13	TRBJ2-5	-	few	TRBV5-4	TGTGCCAGCAGCCAGGGGTTGCAAGAGACCCAGTACTTC	CASSQGLQETQYF
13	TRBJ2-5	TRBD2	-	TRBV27	TGTGCCAGCAGTGGACTAGGCGCGGAGACCCAGTACTTC	CASSGLGAETQYF
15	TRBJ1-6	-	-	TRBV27	TGTGCCAGCAGTTTTACAGGGAAGTATAATTCACCCCTCCACTTT	CASSFTGKYNSPLHF
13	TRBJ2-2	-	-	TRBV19	TGTGCCAGTAGTACCAAGTACACCGGGGAGCTGTTTTTT	CASSTKYTGELFF
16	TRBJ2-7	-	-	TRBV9	TGTGCCAGCAACAAAGCCGTAAGGGACAAGTGCCACGAGCAGTACTTC	CASNKAVRDKCHEQYF
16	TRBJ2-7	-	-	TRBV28	TGTGCCAGCAGTTTAAGGCCCTCGGAGGTCGGCTACGAGCAGTACTTC	CASSLRPSEVGYEQYF
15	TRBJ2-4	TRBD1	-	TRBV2	TGTGCCAGCAGAGACAGGGGCCCTTACAAAAACATTCAGTACTTC	CASRDRGPYKNIQYF
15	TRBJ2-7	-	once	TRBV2	TGTGCCAGCAGTGAAGCGGGAGCAGGCTCCTACGAGCAGTACTTC	CASSEAGAGSYEQYF